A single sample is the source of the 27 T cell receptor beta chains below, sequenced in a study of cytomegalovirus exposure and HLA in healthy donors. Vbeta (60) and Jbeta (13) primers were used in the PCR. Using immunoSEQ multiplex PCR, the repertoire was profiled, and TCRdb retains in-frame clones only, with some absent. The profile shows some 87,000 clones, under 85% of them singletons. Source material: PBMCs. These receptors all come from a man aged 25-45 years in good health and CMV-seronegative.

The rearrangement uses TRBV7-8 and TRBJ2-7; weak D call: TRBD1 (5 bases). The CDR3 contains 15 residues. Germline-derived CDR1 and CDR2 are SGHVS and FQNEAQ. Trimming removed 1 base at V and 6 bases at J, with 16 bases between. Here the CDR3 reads CASSLGGPGMGEQYF. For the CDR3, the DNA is TGTGCCAGCAGCTTAGGAGGCCCAGGGATGGGCGAGCAGTACTTC.

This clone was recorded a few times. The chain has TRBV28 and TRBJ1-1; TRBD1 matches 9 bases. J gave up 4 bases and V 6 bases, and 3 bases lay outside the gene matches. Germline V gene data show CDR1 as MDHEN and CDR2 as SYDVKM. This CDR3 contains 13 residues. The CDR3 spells CASRSTGGTEAFF. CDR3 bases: TGTGCCAGCAGATCGACAGGGGGCACTGAAGCTTTCTTT. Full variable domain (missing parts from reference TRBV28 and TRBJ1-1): DVKVTQSSRYLVKRTGEKVFLECVQDMDHENMFWYRQDPGLGLRLIYFSYDVKMKEKGDIPEGYSVSREKKERFSLILESASTNQTSMYLCASRSTGGTEAFFGQGTRLTVV.

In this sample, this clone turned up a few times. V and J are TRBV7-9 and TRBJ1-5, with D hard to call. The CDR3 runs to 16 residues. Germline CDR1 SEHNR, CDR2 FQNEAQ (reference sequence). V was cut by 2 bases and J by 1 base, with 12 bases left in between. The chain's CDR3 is CASSLSGSGSNQPQHF. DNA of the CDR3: TGTGCCAGCAGCTTATCAGGATCCGGAAGCAATCAGCCCCAGCATTTT.

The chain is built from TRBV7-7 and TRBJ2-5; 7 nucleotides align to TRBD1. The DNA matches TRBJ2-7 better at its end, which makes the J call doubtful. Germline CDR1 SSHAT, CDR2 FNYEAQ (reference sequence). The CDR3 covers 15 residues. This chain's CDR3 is CASSFGTGDIYEQYF. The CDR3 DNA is TGTGCCAGCAGTTTCGGCACAGGGGATATCTACGAGCAGTACTTC.

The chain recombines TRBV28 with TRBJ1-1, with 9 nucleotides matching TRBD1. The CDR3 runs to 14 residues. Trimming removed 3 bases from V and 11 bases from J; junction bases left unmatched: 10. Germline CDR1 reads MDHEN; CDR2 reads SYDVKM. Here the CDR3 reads CASSFRDRALIAFF. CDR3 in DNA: TGTGCCAGCAGTTTCAGGGACAGGGCTCTAATTGCTTTCTTT.

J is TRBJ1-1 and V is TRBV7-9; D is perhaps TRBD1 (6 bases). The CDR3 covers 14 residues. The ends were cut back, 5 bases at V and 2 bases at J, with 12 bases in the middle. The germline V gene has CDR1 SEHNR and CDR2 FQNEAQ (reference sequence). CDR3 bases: TGTGCCAGCAGCCCAACACAGGGTAACACTGAAGCTTTCTTT. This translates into CASSPTQGNTEAFF.

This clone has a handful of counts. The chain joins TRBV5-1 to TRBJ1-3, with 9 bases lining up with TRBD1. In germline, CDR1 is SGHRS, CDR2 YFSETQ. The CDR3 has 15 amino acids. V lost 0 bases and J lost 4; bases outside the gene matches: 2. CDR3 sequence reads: CASSLEQGAGNTIYF. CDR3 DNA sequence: TGCGCCAGCAGCTTGGAACAGGGGGCCGGAAACACCATATATTTT.

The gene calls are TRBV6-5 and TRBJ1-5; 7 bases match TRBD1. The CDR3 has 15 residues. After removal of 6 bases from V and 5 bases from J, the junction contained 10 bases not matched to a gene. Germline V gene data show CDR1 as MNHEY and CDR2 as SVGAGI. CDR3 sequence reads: CASSRDRDQDQPQHF. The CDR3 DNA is TGTGCCAGCAGCCGCGACAGGGACCAGGATCAGCCCCAGCATTTT.

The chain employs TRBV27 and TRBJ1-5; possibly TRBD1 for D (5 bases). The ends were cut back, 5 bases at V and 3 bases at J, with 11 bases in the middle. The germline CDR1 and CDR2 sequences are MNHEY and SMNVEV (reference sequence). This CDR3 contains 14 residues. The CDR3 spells CASSPRQTNQPQHF. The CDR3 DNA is TGTGCCAGCAGTCCAAGACAGACCAATCAGCCCCAGCATTTT.

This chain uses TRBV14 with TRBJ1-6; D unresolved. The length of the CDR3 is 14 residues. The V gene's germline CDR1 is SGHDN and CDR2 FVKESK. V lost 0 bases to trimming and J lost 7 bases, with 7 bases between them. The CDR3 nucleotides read TGTGCCAGCAGCCAAGAAATGGCCAATTCACCCCTCCACTTT. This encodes CASSQEMANSPLHF.

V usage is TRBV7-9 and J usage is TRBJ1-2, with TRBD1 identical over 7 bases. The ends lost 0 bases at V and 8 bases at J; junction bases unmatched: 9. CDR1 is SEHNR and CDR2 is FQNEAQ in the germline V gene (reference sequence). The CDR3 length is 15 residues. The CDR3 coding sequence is TGTGCCAGCAGCTTAGCGGACAGGCCATCGATGGGCTACACCTTC. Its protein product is CASSLADRPSMGYTF.

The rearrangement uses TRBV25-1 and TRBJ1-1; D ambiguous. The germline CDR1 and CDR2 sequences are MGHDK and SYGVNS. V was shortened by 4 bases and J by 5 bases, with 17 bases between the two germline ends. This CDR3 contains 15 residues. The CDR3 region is CASSAIGGLGTEAFF. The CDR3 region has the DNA TGTGCCAGCAGTGCGATCGGAGGACTGGGGACTGAAGCTTTCTTT. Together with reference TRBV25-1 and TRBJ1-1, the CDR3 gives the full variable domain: EADIYQTPRYLVIGTGKKITLECSQTMGHDKMYWYQQDPGMELHLIHYSYGVNSTEKGDLSSESTVSRIRTEHFPLTLESARPSHTSQYLCASSAIGGLGTEAFFGQGTRLTVV.

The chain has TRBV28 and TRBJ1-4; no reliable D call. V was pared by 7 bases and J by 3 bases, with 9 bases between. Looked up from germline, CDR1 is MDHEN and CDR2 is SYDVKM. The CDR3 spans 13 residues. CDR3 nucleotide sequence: TGTGCCAGCAACACCGGGGCTAATGAAAAACTGTTTTTT. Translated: CASNTGANEKLFF.

The DNA for the CDR3 is TGTGCCAGCAGTTCCCGGGGTGTCGGGTATGGCTACACCTTC. As protein: CASSSRGVGYGYTF. V gene TRBV6-5 combines with J gene TRBJ1-2; no clear D. The CDR3 consists of 14 residues. Trimming left V 4 bases short and J 5 bases short, with 14 bases between. Germline assignment: CDR1 MNHEY and CDR2 SVGAGI.

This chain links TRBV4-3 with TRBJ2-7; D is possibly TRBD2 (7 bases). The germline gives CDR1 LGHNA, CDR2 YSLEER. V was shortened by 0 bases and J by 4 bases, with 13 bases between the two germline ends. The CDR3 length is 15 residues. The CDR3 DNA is TGCGCCAGCAGCCAAGATAAGGGGGGGTATTACGAGCAGTACTTC. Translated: CASSQDKGGYYEQYF.

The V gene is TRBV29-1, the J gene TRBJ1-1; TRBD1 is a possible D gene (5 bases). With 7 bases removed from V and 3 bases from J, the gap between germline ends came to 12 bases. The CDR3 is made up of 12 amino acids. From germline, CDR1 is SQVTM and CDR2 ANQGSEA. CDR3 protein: CSASRGDTEAFF. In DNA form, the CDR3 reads TGCAGCGCCTCAAGGGGCGACACTGAAGCTTTCTTT.

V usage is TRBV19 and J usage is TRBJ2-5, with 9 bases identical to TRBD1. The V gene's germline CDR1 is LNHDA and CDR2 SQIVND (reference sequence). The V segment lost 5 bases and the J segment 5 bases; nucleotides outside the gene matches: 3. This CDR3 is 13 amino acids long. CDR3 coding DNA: TGTGCCAGTAGTCAGGGACAGGGCGAGACCCAGTACTTC. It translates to CASSQGQGETQYF.

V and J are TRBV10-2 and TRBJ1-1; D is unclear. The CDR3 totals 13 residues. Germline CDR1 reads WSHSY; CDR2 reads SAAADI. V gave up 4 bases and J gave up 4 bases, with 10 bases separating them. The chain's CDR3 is CASSVPGSTEAFF. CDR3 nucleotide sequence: TGCGCCAGCAGTGTCCCGGGGAGCACTGAAGCTTTCTTT.

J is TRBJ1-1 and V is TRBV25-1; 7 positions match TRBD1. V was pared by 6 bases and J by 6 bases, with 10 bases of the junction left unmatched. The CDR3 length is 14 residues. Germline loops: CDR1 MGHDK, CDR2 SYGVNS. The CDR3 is CASRPTGYNAEAFF. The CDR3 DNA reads TGTGCCAGCAGGCCGACAGGGTATAACGCTGAAGCTTTCTTT.

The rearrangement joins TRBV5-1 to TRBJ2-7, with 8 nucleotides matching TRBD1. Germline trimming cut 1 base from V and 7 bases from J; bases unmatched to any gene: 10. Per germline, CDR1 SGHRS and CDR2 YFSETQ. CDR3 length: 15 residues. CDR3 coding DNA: TGCGCCAGCAGCTTGATCACAGGGGGTACGGGTGAGCAGTACTTC. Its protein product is CASSLITGGTGEQYF.

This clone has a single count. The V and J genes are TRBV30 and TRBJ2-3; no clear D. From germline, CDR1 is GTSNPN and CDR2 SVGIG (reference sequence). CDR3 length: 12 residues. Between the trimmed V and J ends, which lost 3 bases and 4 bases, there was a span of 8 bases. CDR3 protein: CAWRPEADTQYF. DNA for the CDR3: TGTGCCTGGAGACCTGAGGCAGATACGCAGTATTTT.

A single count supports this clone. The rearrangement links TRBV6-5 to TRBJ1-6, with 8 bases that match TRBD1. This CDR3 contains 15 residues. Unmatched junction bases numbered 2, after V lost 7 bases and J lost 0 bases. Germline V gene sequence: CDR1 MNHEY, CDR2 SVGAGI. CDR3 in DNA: TGTGCCAGCAACGACAGGGGCTCCTATAATTCACCCCTCCACTTT. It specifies CASNDRGSYNSPLHF.

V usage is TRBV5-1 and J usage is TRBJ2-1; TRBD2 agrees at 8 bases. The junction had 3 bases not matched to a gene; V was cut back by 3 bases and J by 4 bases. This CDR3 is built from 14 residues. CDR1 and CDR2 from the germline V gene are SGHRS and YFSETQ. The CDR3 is CASSWGGGYNEQFF. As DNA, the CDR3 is TGCGCCAGCAGCTGGGGCGGGGGGTACAATGAGCAGTTCTTC.

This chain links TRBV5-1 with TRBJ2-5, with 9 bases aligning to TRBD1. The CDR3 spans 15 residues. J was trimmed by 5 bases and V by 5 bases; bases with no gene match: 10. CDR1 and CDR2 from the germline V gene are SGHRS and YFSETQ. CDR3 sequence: CASSSTGGRGETQYF. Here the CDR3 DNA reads TGCGCCAGCAGTAGTACAGGGGGCCGGGGGGAGACCCAGTACTTC.

The CDR3 coding sequence is TGTGCCAGCAGCCTCGGACTTGTTAATGAAAAACTGTTTTTT. The encoded protein is CASSLGLVNEKLFF. V gene TRBV2 combines with J gene TRBJ1-4; D remains unclear. Between the trimmed V and J ends, which lost 6 bases and 4 bases, there was a span of 12 bases. The CDR3 extends over 14 amino acids. Germline lookup yields CDR1 SNHLY and CDR2 FYNNEI.

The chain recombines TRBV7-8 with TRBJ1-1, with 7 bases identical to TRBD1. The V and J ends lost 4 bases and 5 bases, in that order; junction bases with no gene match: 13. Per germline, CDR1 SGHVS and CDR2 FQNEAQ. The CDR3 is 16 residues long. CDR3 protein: CASSSANRGGSTEAFF. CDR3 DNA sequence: TGTGCCAGCAGCTCGGCGAACAGGGGAGGTTCGACTGAAGCTTTCTTT.

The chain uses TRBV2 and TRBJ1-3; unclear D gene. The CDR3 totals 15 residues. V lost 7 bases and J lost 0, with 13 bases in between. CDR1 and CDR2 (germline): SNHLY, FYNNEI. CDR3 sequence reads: CASKERALSGNTIYF. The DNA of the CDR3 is TGTGCCAGCAAGGAGCGGGCCCTCTCTGGAAACACCATATATTTT.